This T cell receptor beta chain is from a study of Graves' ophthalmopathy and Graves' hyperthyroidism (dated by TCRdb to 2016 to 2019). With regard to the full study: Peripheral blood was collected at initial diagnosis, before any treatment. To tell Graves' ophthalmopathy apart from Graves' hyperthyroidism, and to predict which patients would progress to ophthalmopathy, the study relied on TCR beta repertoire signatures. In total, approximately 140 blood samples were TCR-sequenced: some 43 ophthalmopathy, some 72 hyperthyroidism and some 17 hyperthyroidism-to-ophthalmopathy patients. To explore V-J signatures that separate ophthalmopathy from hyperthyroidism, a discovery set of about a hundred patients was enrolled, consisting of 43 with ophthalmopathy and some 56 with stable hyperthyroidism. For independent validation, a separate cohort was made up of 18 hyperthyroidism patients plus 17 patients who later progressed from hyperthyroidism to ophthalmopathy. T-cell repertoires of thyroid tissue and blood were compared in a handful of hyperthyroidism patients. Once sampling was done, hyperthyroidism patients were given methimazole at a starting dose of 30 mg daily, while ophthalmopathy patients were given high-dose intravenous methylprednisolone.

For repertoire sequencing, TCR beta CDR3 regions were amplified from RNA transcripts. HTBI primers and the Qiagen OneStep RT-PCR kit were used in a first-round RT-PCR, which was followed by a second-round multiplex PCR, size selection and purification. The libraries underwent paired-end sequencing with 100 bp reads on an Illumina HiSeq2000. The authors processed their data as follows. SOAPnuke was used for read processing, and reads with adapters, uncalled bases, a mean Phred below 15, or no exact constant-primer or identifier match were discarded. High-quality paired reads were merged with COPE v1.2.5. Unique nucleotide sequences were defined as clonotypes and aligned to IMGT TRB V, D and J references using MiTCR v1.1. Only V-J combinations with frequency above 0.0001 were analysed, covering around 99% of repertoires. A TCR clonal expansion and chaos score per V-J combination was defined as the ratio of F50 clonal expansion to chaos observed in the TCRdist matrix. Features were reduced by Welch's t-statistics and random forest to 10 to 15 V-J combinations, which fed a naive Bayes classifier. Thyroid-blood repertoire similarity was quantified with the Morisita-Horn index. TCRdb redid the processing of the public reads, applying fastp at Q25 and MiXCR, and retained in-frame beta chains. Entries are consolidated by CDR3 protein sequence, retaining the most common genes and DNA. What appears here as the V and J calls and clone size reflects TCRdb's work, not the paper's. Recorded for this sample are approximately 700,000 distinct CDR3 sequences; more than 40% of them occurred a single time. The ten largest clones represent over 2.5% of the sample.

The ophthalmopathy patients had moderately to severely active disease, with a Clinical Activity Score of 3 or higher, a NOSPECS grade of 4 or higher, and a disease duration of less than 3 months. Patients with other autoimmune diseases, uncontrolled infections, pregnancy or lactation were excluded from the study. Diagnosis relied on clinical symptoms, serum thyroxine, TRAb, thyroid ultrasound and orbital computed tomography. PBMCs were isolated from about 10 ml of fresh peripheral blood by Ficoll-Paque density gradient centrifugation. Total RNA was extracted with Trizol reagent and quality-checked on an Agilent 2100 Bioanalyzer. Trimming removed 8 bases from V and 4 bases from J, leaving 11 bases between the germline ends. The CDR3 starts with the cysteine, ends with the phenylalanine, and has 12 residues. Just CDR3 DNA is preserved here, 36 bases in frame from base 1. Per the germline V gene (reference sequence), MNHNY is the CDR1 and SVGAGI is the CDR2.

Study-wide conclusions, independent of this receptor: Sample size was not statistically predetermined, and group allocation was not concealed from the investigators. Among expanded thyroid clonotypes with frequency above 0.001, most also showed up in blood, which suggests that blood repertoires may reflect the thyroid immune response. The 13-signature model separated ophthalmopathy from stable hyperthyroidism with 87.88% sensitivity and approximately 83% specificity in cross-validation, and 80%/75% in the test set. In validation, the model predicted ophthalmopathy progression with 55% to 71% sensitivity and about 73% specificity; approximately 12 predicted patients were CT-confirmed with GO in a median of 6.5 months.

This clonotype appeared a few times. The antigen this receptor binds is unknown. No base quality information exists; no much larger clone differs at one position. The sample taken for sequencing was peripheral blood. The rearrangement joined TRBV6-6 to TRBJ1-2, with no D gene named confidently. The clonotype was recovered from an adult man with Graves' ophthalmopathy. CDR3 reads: CASQAVSYGYTF. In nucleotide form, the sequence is TGTGCCAGCCAGGCAGTGAGCTATGGCTACACCTTC.